These T cell receptor beta chains were read from a single sample in a study of T cells in Graves' hyperthyroidism and ophthalmopathy. TCRdb itself ran the multiplex PCR reads through MiXCR, one entry per CDR3 protein. Here the sample spans about 360,000 distinct CDR3 sequences, approximately 14% being singletons. Sequencing was done on a sample of blood. The receptors shown here come from a woman younger than 35 with Graves' hyperthyroidism that later progressed to Graves' ophthalmopathy. The CDR3 runs from the conserved cysteine through the conserved F or W. A D gene is named only where the DNA matches it firmly. Size tells how often a clone was seen (once, few, many) or the class of an expanded clone, and some rows leave it out.

J gene: TRBJ1-5; clone size: few; D gene: .; V gene: TRBV4-1; CDR3 protein: CASSQEWGAGNQPQHF; CDR3 DNA: TGCGCCAGCAGCCAAGAATGGGGGGCGGGCAATCAGCCCCAGCATTTT
J gene: TRBJ2-5; clone size: few; D gene: TRBD2; V gene: TRBV24-1; CDR3 protein: CATSDGGGEETQYF; CDR3 DNA: TGTGCCACCAGTGATGGGGGGGGGGAAGAGACCCAGTACTTC
J gene: TRBJ2-2; clone size: many; D gene: .; V gene: TRBV7-9; CDR3 protein: CATTPTASGELFF; CDR3 DNA: TGTGCCACCACCCCCACGGCTTCCGGGGAGCTGTTTTTT
J gene: TRBJ1-5; clone size: many; D gene: .; V gene: TRBV3-1; CDR3 protein: CASSQGQLDQPQHF; CDR3 DNA: TGTGCCAGCAGCCAAGGACAGTTGGATCAGCCCCAGCATTTT
J gene: TRBJ2-1; clone size: .; D gene: .; V gene: TRBV11-2; CDR3 protein: CASSLVGGLLDEQFF; CDR3 DNA: TGTGCCAGCAGCTTAGTCGGTGGCCTACTGGATGAGCAGTTCTTC
J gene: TRBJ1-4; clone size: few; D gene: .; V gene: TRBV5-1; CDR3 protein: CATSDGYNEKLFF; CDR3 DNA: TGCGCCACCTCGGACGGATATAATGAAAAACTGTTTTTT
J gene: TRBJ1-4; clone size: many; D gene: .; V gene: TRBV28; CDR3 protein: CASRRRDGFNEKLFF; CDR3 DNA: TGTGCCAGCAGACGCCGGGACGGATTTAATGAAAAACTGTTTTTT
J gene: TRBJ1-3; clone size: .; D gene: .; V gene: TRBV10-3; CDR3 protein: CAIRDTVVGRNTIYF; CDR3 DNA: TGTGCCATCAGAGACACAGTGGTCGGAAGAAACACCATATATTTT
J gene: TRBJ1-1; clone size: .; D gene: .; V gene: TRBV10-3; CDR3 protein: CAIGTDYTEAFF; CDR3 DNA: TGTGCCATCGGGACGGACTACACTGAAGCTTTCTTT
J gene: TRBJ2-7; clone size: many; D gene: TRBD1; V gene: TRBV20-1; CDR3 protein: CSARGPTGAPYEQYF; CDR3 DNA: TGCAGTGCTAGGGGGCCGACAGGGGCACCCTACGAGCAGTACTTC
J gene: TRBJ2-7; clone size: many; D gene: TRBD1; V gene: TRBV3-1; CDR3 protein: CASSQDPGTGGNEQYF; CDR3 DNA: TGTGCCAGCAGCCAAGATCCGGGGACAGGGGGAAACGAGCAGTACTTC
J gene: TRBJ2-7; clone size: .; D gene: .; V gene: TRBV4-3; CDR3 protein: CASSQDFAFPYEQYF; CDR3 DNA: TGCGCCAGCAGCCAAGATTTTGCATTTCCCTACGAGCAGTACTTC
J gene: TRBJ2-3; clone size: many; D gene: TRBD1; V gene: TRBV6-1; CDR3 protein: CASREDRGTDTQYF; CDR3 DNA: TGTGCCAGCAGGGAAGACAGGGGCACAGATACGCAGTATTTT
J gene: TRBJ2-2; clone size: .; D gene: TRBD2; V gene: TRBV11-3; CDR3 protein: CASSLELAGPGTGELFF; CDR3 DNA: TGTGCCAGCAGCTTAGAACTAGCGGGACCGGGCACCGGGGAGCTGTTTTTT
J gene: TRBJ2-1; clone size: many; D gene: .; V gene: TRBV6-1; CDR3 protein: CASRPSEGYSYNEQFF; CDR3 DNA: TGTGCCAGCAGACCCTCTGAGGGTTACTCCTACAATGAGCAGTTCTTC
J gene: TRBJ1-2; clone size: many; D gene: .; V gene: TRBV18; CDR3 protein: CASSPDKNYGYTF; CDR3 DNA: TGTGCCAGCTCACCGGACAAGAACTATGGCTACACCTTC
J gene: TRBJ1-2; clone size: many; D gene: .; V gene: TRBV5-1; CDR3 protein: CASSLEGGVYGYTF; CDR3 DNA: TGCGCCAGCAGCTTGGAGGGGGGCGTCTATGGCTACACCTTC
J gene: TRBJ2-2; clone size: .; D gene: .; V gene: TRBV28; CDR3 protein: CASNRPAENTGELFF; CDR3 DNA: TGTGCCAGTAATCGCCCAGCGGAGAACACCGGGGAGCTGTTTTTT
J gene: TRBJ2-1; clone size: few; D gene: .; V gene: TRBV2; CDR3 protein: CASRGGRGFYNEQFF; CDR3 DNA: TGTGCCAGCAGGGGGGGCAGGGGATTCTACAATGAGCAGTTCTTC
J gene: TRBJ2-1; clone size: few; D gene: .; V gene: TRBV7-6; CDR3 protein: CASSAGNYNEQFF; CDR3 DNA: TGTGCCAGCAGCGCGGGCAACTACAATGAGCAGTTCTTC
J gene: TRBJ2-7; clone size: many; D gene: TRBD2; V gene: TRBV28; CDR3 protein: CASSSVGGGDYEQYF; CDR3 DNA: TGTGCCAGCAGTTCCGTGGGGGGGGGAGACTACGAGCAGTACTTC
J gene: TRBJ2-7; clone size: .; D gene: TRBD2; V gene: TRBV28; CDR3 protein: CASIPGLTTSGKQYF; CDR3 DNA: TGTGCCAGCATCCCCGGTTTGACCACCAGCGGGAAGCAGTACTTC
J gene: TRBJ2-1; clone size: .; D gene: .; V gene: TRBV12-3/TRBV12-4; CDR3 protein: CASSSGDRTLYNEQFF; CDR3 DNA: TGTGCCAGCAGTTCAGGCGACAGGACCCTTTACAATGAGCAGTTCTTC
J gene: TRBJ2-7; clone size: few; D gene: TRBD1; V gene: TRBV7-2; CDR3 protein: CASSFRTGGAEQYF; CDR3 DNA: TGTGCCAGCAGCTTCCGGACAGGGGGCGCCGAGCAGTACTTC
J gene: TRBJ2-1; clone size: many; D gene: .; V gene: TRBV28; CDR3 protein: CALGAGTSYNEQFF; CDR3 DNA: TGTGCGTTGGGCGCGGGAACCTCCTACAATGAGCAGTTCTTC
J gene: TRBJ2-7; clone size: .; D gene: .; V gene: TRBV6-1; CDR3 protein: CASSENNYEQYF; CDR3 DNA: TGTGCCAGCAGCGAAAACAACTACGAGCAGTACTTC
J gene: TRBJ2-3; clone size: many; D gene: TRBD2; V gene: TRBV11-3; CDR3 protein: CASSLETASGRNTQYF; CDR3 DNA: TGTGCCAGCAGCTTAGAGACGGCTAGCGGGAGGAATACGCAGTATTTT
J gene: TRBJ1-2; clone size: many; D gene: .; V gene: TRBV6-2/TRBV6-3; CDR3 protein: CASSLRGRGYGYTF; CDR3 DNA: TGTGCCAGCAGTTTGCGGGGACGAGGCTATGGCTACACCTTC
J gene: TRBJ2-6; clone size: .; D gene: .; V gene: TRBV19; CDR3 protein: CASSMPPGSGANVLTF; CDR3 DNA: TGTGCCAGTAGTATGCCGCCGGGCTCTGGGGCCAACGTCCTGACTTTC
J gene: TRBJ2-5; clone size: many; D gene: .; V gene: TRBV28; CDR3 protein: CASSPRVRGVETQYF; CDR3 DNA: TGTGCCAGCAGCCCCAGGGTTAGGGGAGTGGAGACCCAGTACTTC
J gene: TRBJ2-2; clone size: many; D gene: .; V gene: TRBV4-3; CDR3 protein: CASSQDWAVTNTGELFF; CDR3 DNA: TGCGCCAGCAGCCAAGACTGGGCAGTAACGAACACCGGGGAGCTGTTTTTT
J gene: TRBJ2-1; clone size: many; D gene: TRBD2; V gene: TRBV28; CDR3 protein: CATRGAGGYNEQFF; CDR3 DNA: TGTGCCACCCGCGGGGCGGGGGGCTACAATGAGCAGTTCTTC
J gene: TRBJ1-6; clone size: many; D gene: TRBD1; V gene: TRBV5-6; CDR3 protein: CASSLRTGIKRNSPLHF; CDR3 DNA: TGTGCCAGCAGCCTACGGACAGGTATTAAAAGGAATTCACCCCTCCACTTT
J gene: TRBJ2-3; clone size: many; D gene: .; V gene: TRBV20-1; CDR3 protein: CSARGGRNTDTQYF; CDR3 DNA: TGCAGTGCTAGAGGTGGGAGGAACACAGATACGCAGTATTTT
J gene: TRBJ2-1; clone size: .; D gene: .; V gene: TRBV11-2; CDR3 protein: CASTLITSATSYNEQFF; CDR3 DNA: TGTGCCAGCACCCTTATCACTTCAGCAACTTCCTACAATGAGCAGTTCTTC
J gene: TRBJ2-1; clone size: .; D gene: .; V gene: TRBV6-1; CDR3 protein: CASRPNIGDTSYNEQFF; CDR3 DNA: TGTGCCAGCAGACCCAATATAGGGGATACCTCCTACAATGAGCAGTTCTTC
J gene: TRBJ1-5; clone size: .; D gene: TRBD1; V gene: TRBV20-1; CDR3 protein: CSARPEEGGRRNQPQHF; CDR3 DNA: TGCAGTGCTAGGCCGGAGGAAGGGGGCAGGCGCAATCAGCCCCAGCATTTT
J gene: TRBJ2-5; clone size: .; D gene: TRBD2; V gene: TRBV11-3; CDR3 protein: CASSTGTSETQYF; CDR3 DNA: TGTGCCAGCTCAACCGGGACTAGCGAGACCCAGTACTTC
J gene: TRBJ2-2; clone size: .; D gene: .; V gene: TRBV24-1; CDR3 protein: CATSEVGKDTGELFF; CDR3 DNA: TGTGCCACCAGTGAGGTGGGGAAAGACACCGGGGAGCTGTTTTTT
J gene: TRBJ2-7; clone size: .; D gene: TRBD2; V gene: TRBV19; CDR3 protein: CASSREVGPYEQYF; CDR3 DNA: TGTGCCAGTAGTCGGGAGGTCGGACCCTACGAGCAGTACTTC